This T cell receptor beta chain originates from a study of T cell responses to AZD1222 COVID-19 vaccine. Study observations and caveats: Two AZD1222 administrations were followed by greater Spike-specific TCR breadth and depth. AZD1222 recipients seropositive at baseline numbered only six or seven. A reported finding is that nearly half of spike-specific TCRs target unmutated variant regions. Donors, mostly white British, included more females; clonal diversity was possibly underestimated.

Concerning this clone: Its specificity is unknown.

The length of the CDR3 is 13 residues. The V gene lost 5 bases and the J gene lost 5 bases, with 9 bases spanning the gap. The germline V gene has CDR1 KGHDR and CDR2 SFDVKD. Clones were sequenced by immunoSEQ multiplex PCR, and TCRdb holds only the in-frame ones, with some missing. The sample lists 130,000 or so clones, approximately 90% occurring once. The chain couples TRBV24-1 to TRBJ1-5; the D gene is possibly TRBD1 (6 bases). The receptor comes from an adult in good health. Sequencing was performed on peripheral blood, taken on day 0 of AZD1222 vaccination. The CDR3 region has the DNA TGTGCCACCAGTGGCAAGGGGGATCAGCCCCAGCATTTT. This sequence encodes CATSGKGDQPQHF.